This record looks at one T cell receptor (beta chain) sequence and its context. This clone was observed many times. The antigen it binds to is not known. The input lacks base qualities; no much larger clone sits a single base away. None of the patients had been given any treatment before thyroid surgery. Patient clinical samples collected from the early 2010s to the late 2010s were retrospectively analysed using T-cell receptor beta sequencing. Trimming costs V 0 bases and J 12 bases, and their ends lie 12 bases apart. CDR1 and CDR2 are drawn from the germline V gene: MGHRA, YSYEKL. The cysteine opens and the phenylalanine closes a CDR3 of 13 amino acids. Just the 39-base CDR3 DNA is kept, in frame starting at base 1. Library prep was done by PCR. TCRdb lists the instrument as Illumina HiSeq 4000. High-throughput sequencing was used to profile the TCR beta-chain CDR3 region of each patient. From the authors' description of their analysis: The researchers built a classifier to tell apart papillary thyroid cancer patients with distant metastasis, based on CDR3 differences among clinicopathological groups. The Shannon index was used to assess repertoire diversity, and the Morisita-Horn index was used to assess tumor-blood repertoire similarity. TCRdb reprocessed the public reads (quality trimming at Q25 with fastp, clone calling with MiXCR) and kept in-frame beta chains. What appears here as the V and J calls and clone size reflects TCRdb's work, not the paper's. The sample table lists about 33,000 clones, over 15% of them with a count of one. 4.5% to 5.5% of the sample belongs to the ten largest clones.

The data originate from a study of metastatic and nonmetastatic thyroid tumors (dated by TCRdb to 2019 to 2021). Concerning the study at large: For patients with malignant and with benign thyroid disease, the researchers compared repertoires between peripheral blood samples and tumor or nodule tissue samples.

Overall study results and their limits: In both blood and tumor samples, TCR beta diversity was reported to be significantly higher in malignant tumors than in benign nodules.

The clonotype comes from a female donor with papillary thyroid cancer or a benign thyroid nodule (not recorded which). Some clones in this sample may be carry-over from other donors' samples. The chain joins TRBV4-1 to TRBJ2-1; matching of 6 bases hints at TRBD1 as the D gene. Sequencing was done on a sample of blood. The DNA reads TGCGCCAGCAGCCAAGAGGGGGCTGTTAGGCAGTTCTTC. This yields the protein CASSQEGAVRQFF.